Listed below are T cell receptor beta chains from one sample, sequenced in a study of OX40 agonist ivuxolimab in advanced cancers. The data were produced by immunoSEQ multiplex PCR, yet TCRdb's version contains in-frame clones alone and is incomplete. The sample lists fewer than 85,000 clones, 80% to 85% occurring once. Sequenced here: CD4+ or CD8+ T cells sorted from blood, sampled in a trial of the OX40 agonist ivuxolimab. All receptors come from an adult with an advanced solid tumor such as melanoma, head and neck, liver or kidney cancer. Both conserved end residues are part of each CDR3. D genes are given only for firm matches. The size entry is marked missing in some rows and otherwise reads once, few, many or a size class.

CDR3aa,CDR3nt,v_gene,j_gene,d_gene,abundance
CASSVDRNTGELFF,TGTGCCAGTAGTGTTGACAGAAACACCGGGGAGCTGTTTTTT,TRBV19,TRBJ2-2,NA,NA
CASSAGSGGFTDTQYF,TGTGCCAGCAGCGCAGGGTCCGGGGGGTTCACAGATACGCAGTATTTT,TRBV7-9,TRBJ2-3,TRBD2,NA
CASSSGGHWSTDTQYF,TGTGCCAGCAGCTCAGGTGGACATTGGAGCACAGATACGCAGTATTTT,TRBV7-6,TRBJ2-3,NA,NA
CASHALRDSNQPQHF,TGTGCCAGCCACGCCCTCCGGGACAGCAATCAGCCCCAGCATTTT,TRBV27,TRBJ1-5,NA,NA
CASSPLSRGYEQYF,TGTGCCAGCAGCCCCCTGTCCAGGGGCTACGAGCAGTACTTC,TRBV6-6,TRBJ2-7,NA,NA
CATAGRETQYF,TGTGCCACCGCCGGTCGGGAGACCCAGTACTTC,TRBV6-1,TRBJ2-5,NA,NA
CASSLGSGGYIEDTQYF,TGCGCCAGCAGCTTGGGAAGCGGGGGATACATAGAAGATACGCAGTATTTT,TRBV5-1,TRBJ2-3,TRBD2,NA
CASSPSKGGVRTTDTQYF,TGTGCCAGCAGCCCCTCAAAGGGGGGCGTACGAACCACAGATACGCAGTATTTT,TRBV7-6,TRBJ2-3,NA,few
CASSRQAQDYEQYF,TGTGCCAGTAGTAGACAGGCCCAGGACTACGAGCAGTACTTC,TRBV19,TRBJ2-7,NA,NA
CASSSQLDRQGEAFF,TGTGCCAGCAGCTCCCAACTAGACAGACAAGGTGAAGCTTTCTTT,TRBV5-6,TRBJ1-1,NA,NA
CASSSGQNTEAFF,TGCGCCAGCAGCTCGGGACAGAACACTGAAGCTTTCTTT,TRBV5-1,TRBJ1-1,NA,once
CASSQDRVGGVGGEKLFF,TGCGCCAGCAGCCAAGATAGGGTAGGCGGGGTGGGAGGTGAAAAACTGTTTTTT,TRBV4-3,TRBJ1-4,NA,NA
CASRATSGGASEQFF,TGTGCCAGCAGGGCCACTAGCGGGGGGGCTAGTGAGCAGTTCTTC,TRBV2,TRBJ2-1,TRBD2,NA
CASSLSEGQGYGYTF,TGTGCCAGCAGCTTATCAGAGGGACAGGGCTATGGCTACACCTTC,TRBV11-1,TRBJ1-2,TRBD1,NA
CASSLAGGIYEQYF,TGTGCCAGCAGCTTAGCGGGGGGGATCTACGAGCAGTACTTC,TRBV7-9,TRBJ2-7,TRBD2,NA
CASSYEAGQEYF,TGTGCCAGCAGTTACGAGGCGGGACAGGAGTACTTC,TRBV6-6,TRBJ2-7,TRBD1,NA
CASSLAGSPNYGYTF,TGTGCCAGCAGCTTAGCTGGCAGTCCTAACTATGGCTACACCTTC,TRBV7-9,TRBJ1-2,NA,NA
CASNPKVFGSAGNTIYF,TGTGCCAGCAACCCAAAGGTCTTCGGGTCGGCTGGAAACACCATATATTTT,TRBV5-8,TRBJ1-3,NA,few
CASNMDLNQPQHF,TGTGCCAGCAATATGGACCTAAATCAGCCCCAGCATTTT,TRBV2,TRBJ1-5,NA,few
CATSPRTGRYEQYF,TGTGCCACCAGTCCTCGGACGGGCCGCTACGAGCAGTACTTC,TRBV15,TRBJ2-7,NA,NA
CASSLGLAQGSGYTF,TGTGCCAGCAGCTTAGGTTTGGCTCAGGGCTCTGGCTACACCTTC,TRBV7-2,TRBJ1-2,NA,few
CASSLGEGKPQHF,TGTGCCAGCAGCTTAGGTGAGGGGAAGCCCCAGCATTTT,TRBV7-6,TRBJ1-5,NA,NA
CASSERVRNAGHGYTF,TGTGCCAGCAGTGAACGAGTCAGAAACGCCGGCCATGGCTACACCTTC,TRBV6-1,TRBJ1-2,NA,NA
CASSFQQNTEAFF,TGCGCCAGCAGCTTCCAGCAGAACACTGAAGCTTTCTTT,TRBV5-1,TRBJ1-1,NA,NA
CASSYGRGGGYTF,TGTGCCAGCAGTTACGGCAGGGGGGGAGGCTACACCTTC,TRBV6-5,TRBJ1-2,TRBD1,once
CSVDLGRAQSLDTQYF,TGCAGCGTTGACTTGGGGAGGGCCCAATCGTTGGATACGCAGTATTTT,TRBV29-1,TRBJ2-3,TRBD2,NA
CASSEQGPLGFF,TGTGCCAGCAGTGAACAAGGACCGCTAGGATTTTTT,TRBV2,TRBJ1-4,NA,NA
CASSQLPGGSSYNEQFF,TGCGCCAGCAGCCAGCTTCCAGGGGGGAGCTCCTACAATGAGCAGTTCTTC,TRBV4-1,TRBJ2-1,NA,NA
CASSSGTSGSNEQFF,TGTGCCAGCAGCTCCGGGACTAGCGGTAGTAATGAGCAGTTCTTC,TRBV11-1,TRBJ2-1,TRBD2,NA
CASSLATSNQPQHF,TGTGCCAGCAGCTTGGCCACTAGTAATCAGCCCCAGCATTTT,TRBV7-9,TRBJ1-5,NA,few
CASSQESAGANVLTF,TGTGCCAGCAGCCAAGAATCGGCTGGGGCCAACGTCCTGACTTTC,TRBV5-8,TRBJ2-6,NA,NA
CASSSGGTEAFF,TGTGCCAGCAGTTCAGGGGGCACTGAAGCTTTCTTT,TRBV28,TRBJ1-1,TRBD1,NA
CASSLGQGVKETQYF,TGTGCCAGCAGCTTAGGACAGGGAGTTAAAGAGACCCAGTACTTC,TRBV11-2,TRBJ2-5,TRBD1,NA
CASSYYRGLPLSYNSPLHF,TGTGCCAGCAGCTACTACAGGGGGCTTCCCCTCTCCTATAATTCACCCCTCCACTTT,TRBV5-6,TRBJ1-6,TRBD1,NA
CASSQDWNTGELFF,TGTGCCAGCAGCCAAGACTGGAACACCGGGGAGCTGTTTTTT,TRBV14,TRBJ2-2,NA,NA
CAISGGQNTEAFF,TGTGCCATCAGTGGAGGACAAAACACTGAAGCTTTCTTT,TRBV10-3,TRBJ1-1,NA,once
CASSYFQQGNEKLFF,TGTGCCAGCAGTTACTTCCAACAGGGTAATGAAAAACTGTTTTTT,TRBV6-6,TRBJ1-4,NA,NA
CASSFSGFGNTIYF,TGTGCCAGCAGTTTTTCAGGTTTCGGAAACACCATATATTTT,TRBV6-6,TRBJ1-3,NA,NA
CASSLVRFGQGNEQFF,TGTGCCAGCAGCTTAGTGCGTTTCGGACAGGGAAATGAGCAGTTCTTC,TRBV7-6,TRBJ2-1,TRBD1,NA
CASSSIRGGEAFF,TGTGCCAGCAGCTCGATTAGGGGTGGTGAAGCTTTCTTT,TRBV11-2,TRBJ1-1,NA,NA
CASSQGQINTGELFF,TGTGCCAGCAGCCAGGGACAGATAAACACCGGGGAGCTGTTTTTT,TRBV7-2,TRBJ2-2,TRBD1,few
CASRPPGGPNNEQFF,TGTGCCAGCAGACCTCCGGGGGGGCCTAACAATGAGCAGTTCTTC,TRBV6-5,TRBJ2-1,TRBD2,NA
CASTKNLGQGGEQYF,TGTGCCAGCACCAAAAACCTCGGACAGGGAGGGGAGCAGTACTTC,TRBV5-6,TRBJ2-7,NA,NA
CASSQGQYYGYTF,TGTGCCAGCTCACAGGGACAGTACTATGGCTACACCTTC,TRBV18,TRBJ1-2,TRBD1,NA
CASSHWGQGAGNTIYF,TGTGCCAGCAGCCATTGGGGACAAGGTGCTGGAAACACCATATATTTT,TRBV4-2,TRBJ1-3,NA,NA
CASSVGGLPNQPQHF,TGTGCCAGCAGCGTAGGAGGGTTGCCCAATCAGCCCCAGCATTTT,TRBV9,TRBJ1-5,NA,few
CASSIWGLDTEAFF,TGTGCCAGTAGTATTTGGGGGCTGGACACTGAAGCTTTCTTT,TRBV19,TRBJ1-1,NA,NA
CASSPWDASQPQHF,TGTGCCAGCAGCCCCTGGGACGCCTCACAGCCCCAGCATTTT,TRBV5-5,TRBJ1-5,NA,NA
CASSPGQGLRNTEAFF,TGTGCCAGCAGCCCAGGACAGGGTTTGAGGAACACTGAAGCTTTCTTT,TRBV7-6,TRBJ1-1,TRBD1,NA
CASSSWGQADYGYTF,TGTGCCAGTAGTTCATGGGGACAGGCGGACTATGGCTACACCTTC,TRBV19,TRBJ1-2,TRBD1,NA
CASSLQGIGTEAFF,TGTGCCAGCAGCTTACAGGGGATTGGGACTGAAGCTTTCTTT,TRBV11-1,TRBJ1-1,NA,few
CASSLEGGVSYNEQFF,TGTGCCAGCAGCTTGGAGGGGGGTGTCTCCTACAATGAGCAGTTCTTC,TRBV5-4,TRBJ2-1,NA,once
CASGPRGSLGEKLFF,TGTGCTAGTGGTCCCCGAGGCTCCCTTGGGGAAAAACTGTTTTTT,TRBV12-5,TRBJ1-4,NA,NA